This TCR beta chain appears in the sequencing data of a study of T-cell reconstitution after alpha-beta-depleted transplantation in children. Study-level points and caveats: A year had passed since transplant, and T-cell counts and diversity by then came mostly from newly produced T cells.

Of note for this clonotype: Its antigen is unknown.

Preparation of the TCRbeta library involved a method that used unique molecular identifiers. Each CDR3 protein gets one entry after TCRdb re-called the PCR reads with MiXCR. Among hundreds of thousands of distinct CDR3 sequences, 15% to 20% were seen once, and the ten largest hold around 41%. V lost 0 bases and J lost 5, with 8 bases in between. The CDR3 runs to 14 residues. Germline CDR1 is MNHEY and CDR2 is SVGAGI. This clonotype was sampled from a male patient between 2 and 10 years old who had a stem cell transplant for acute lymphoblastic leukemia, so the T cells may come from the graft donor. Specimen: PBMCs, mostly from graft donor cells, collected 360 days after TCRalphabeta/CD19-depleted stem cell transplant. The V and J genes are TRBV6-5 and TRBJ2-1; D is unresolved. CDR3 in DNA: TGTGCCAGCAGTTACTCGCCCCTAAACAATGAGCAGTTCTTC. It translates to CASSYSPLNNEQFF.